The 5 T cell receptor beta chains below all came from one sample that was sequenced in a study of blood T cell repertoires in COVID-19. The data were produced by immunoSEQ multiplex PCR, yet TCRdb's version contains in-frame clones alone and is incomplete. The sample contains approximately 60,000 clones, roughly 82% of which appear only once. Sequenced: peripheral blood. These receptors were collected from a human donor in a cohort sampled during active COVID-19.

This rearrangement joins TRBV12-5 to TRBJ2-1, with D possibly matching TRBD2 (6 bases). The CDR3 totals 15 residues. The ends were cut back, 0 bases at V and 7 bases at J, with 13 bases in the middle. Per germline, CDR1 LGHNT and CDR2 FRNRAP. The CDR3 DNA reads as TGTGCTAGTGGTTTGGTACTATCTGGGGGGAATGAGCAGTTCTTC. It translates to CASGLVLSGGNEQFF.

The chain combines TRBV5-4 with TRBJ1-1, with D tentatively TRBD1 (6 bases). The CDR3 has 14 amino acids. From germline, CDR1 is SGHNT and CDR2 YYREEE (reference sequence). The ends were cut back, 3 bases at V and 4 bases at J, with 13 bases in the middle. CDR3: CASSSATGSTEAFF. The CDR3 bases are TGTGCCAGCAGCTCCGCCACAGGGTCCACTGAAGCTTTCTTT.

This clone turned up a few times. The chain employs TRBV7-9 and TRBJ1-2, with D perhaps TRBD1 (5 bases). This CDR3 has 15 amino acids. CDR1 is SEHNR, CDR2 FQNEAQ, per germline (reference sequence). Trimming cost V 3 bases and J 8 bases, with 19 bases left between them. Written as DNA, the CDR3 is TGTGCCAGCAGCTTTCCGACAGCAACGGTTGGAGGCTACACCTTC. Translating gives CASSFPTATVGGYTF.

The V call is TRBV9, the J call TRBJ2-7; TRBD2 aligns across 7 bases. The V gene's germline CDR1 is SGDLS and CDR2 YYNGEE. Germline trimming cut 4 bases from V and 2 bases from J; bases unmatched to any gene: 6. The CDR3 runs to 14 residues. CDR3 nucleotides: TGTGCCAGCAGCCGGGGGGACGTGACCTACGAGCAGTACTTC. It is translated as CASSRGDVTYEQYF.

CDR3 loop: CASSQDLRTSGGFYNEQFF. The CDR3 nucleotides read TGTGCCAGCAGCCAAGATCTGAGGACGAGCGGGGGCTTCTACAATGAGCAGTTCTTC. The V gene is TRBV4-2, the J gene TRBJ2-1, with 8 bases that match TRBD2. The trim removed 0 bases at V and 3 bases at J, leaving 13 bases unmatched. The CDR3 totals 19 residues. The germline CDR1 and CDR2 sequences are LGHNA and YNFKEQ.